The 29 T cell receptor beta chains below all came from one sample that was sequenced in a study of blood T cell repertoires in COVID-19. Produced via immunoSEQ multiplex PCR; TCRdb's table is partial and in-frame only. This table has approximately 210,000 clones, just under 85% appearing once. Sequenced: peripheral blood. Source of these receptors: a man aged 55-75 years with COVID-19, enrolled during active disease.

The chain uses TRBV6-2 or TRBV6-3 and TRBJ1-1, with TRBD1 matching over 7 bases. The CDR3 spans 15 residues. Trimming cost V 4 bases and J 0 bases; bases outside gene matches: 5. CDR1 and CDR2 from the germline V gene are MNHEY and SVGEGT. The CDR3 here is CASSLGQPMNTEAFF. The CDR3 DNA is TGTGCCAGCAGTTTGGGACAGCCCATGAACACTGAAGCTTTCTTT.

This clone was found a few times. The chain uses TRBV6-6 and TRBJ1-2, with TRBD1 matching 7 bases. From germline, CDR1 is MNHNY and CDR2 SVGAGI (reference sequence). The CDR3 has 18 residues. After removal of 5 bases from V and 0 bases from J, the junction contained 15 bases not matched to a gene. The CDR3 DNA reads TGTGCCAGCAGTCAAAAGGTGGGACAGATCGCGGCTAACTATGGCTACACCTTC. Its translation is CASSQKVGQIAANYGYTF.

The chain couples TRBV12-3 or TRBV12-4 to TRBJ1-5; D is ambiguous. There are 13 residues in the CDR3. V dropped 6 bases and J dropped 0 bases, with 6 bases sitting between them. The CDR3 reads CASSYSSNQPQHF. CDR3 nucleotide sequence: TGTGCCAGCAGCTACTCTAGCAATCAGCCCCAGCATTTT.

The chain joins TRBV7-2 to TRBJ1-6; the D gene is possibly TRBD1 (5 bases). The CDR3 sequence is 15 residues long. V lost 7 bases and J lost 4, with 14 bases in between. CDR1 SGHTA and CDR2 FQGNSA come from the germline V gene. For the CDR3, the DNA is TGTGCCAGCACCCAGGTGGGGGGGTATAATTCACCCCTCCACTTT. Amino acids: CASTQVGGYNSPLHF. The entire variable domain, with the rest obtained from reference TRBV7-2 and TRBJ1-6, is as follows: GAGVSQSPSNKVTEKGKDVELRCDPISGHTALYWYRQSLGQGLEFLIYFQGNSAPDKSGLPSDRFSAERTGGSVSTLTIQRTQQEDSAVYLCASTQVGGYNSPLHFGNGTRLTVT.

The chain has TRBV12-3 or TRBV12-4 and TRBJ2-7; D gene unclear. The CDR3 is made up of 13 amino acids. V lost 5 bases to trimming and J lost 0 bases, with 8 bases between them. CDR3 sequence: CASSKDTSYEQYF. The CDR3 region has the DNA TGTGCCAGCAGTAAAGACACCTCCTACGAGCAGTACTTC.

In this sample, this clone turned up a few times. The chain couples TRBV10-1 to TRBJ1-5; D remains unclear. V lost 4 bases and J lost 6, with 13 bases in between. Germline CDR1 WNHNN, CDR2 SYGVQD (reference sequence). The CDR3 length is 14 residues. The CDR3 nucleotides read TGCGCCAGCAGTGTGGAGGGCGAGGGTCAGCCCCAGCATTTT. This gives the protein CASSVEGEGQPQHF.

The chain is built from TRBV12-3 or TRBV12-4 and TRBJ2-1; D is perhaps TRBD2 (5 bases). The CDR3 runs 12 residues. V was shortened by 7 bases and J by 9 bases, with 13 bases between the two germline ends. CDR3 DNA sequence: TGTGCCAGCAACTTTGGTCGGGGTGAGCAGTTCTTC. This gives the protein CASNFGRGEQFF.

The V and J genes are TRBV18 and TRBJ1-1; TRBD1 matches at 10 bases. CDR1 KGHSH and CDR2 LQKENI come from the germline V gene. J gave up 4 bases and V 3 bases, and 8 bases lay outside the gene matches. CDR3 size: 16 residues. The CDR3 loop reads CASSPDRGTVTTEAFF. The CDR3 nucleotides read TGTGCCAGCTCACCGGACAGGGGGACAGTGACCACTGAAGCTTTCTTT.

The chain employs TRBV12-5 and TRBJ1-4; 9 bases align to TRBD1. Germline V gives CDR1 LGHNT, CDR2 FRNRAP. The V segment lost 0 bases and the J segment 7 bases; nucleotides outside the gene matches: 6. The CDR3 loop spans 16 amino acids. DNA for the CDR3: TGTGCTAGTGGTTTGGTTCACAGGGGGCGCGGTGAAAAACTGTTTTTT. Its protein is CASGLVHRGRGEKLFF.

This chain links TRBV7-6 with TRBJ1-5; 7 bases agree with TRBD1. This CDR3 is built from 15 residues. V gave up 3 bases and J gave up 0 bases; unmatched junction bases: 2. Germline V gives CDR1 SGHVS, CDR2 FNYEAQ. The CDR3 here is CASSLGTDSNQPQHF. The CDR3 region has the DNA TGTGCCAGCAGCTTGGGGACAGATAGCAATCAGCCCCAGCATTTT.

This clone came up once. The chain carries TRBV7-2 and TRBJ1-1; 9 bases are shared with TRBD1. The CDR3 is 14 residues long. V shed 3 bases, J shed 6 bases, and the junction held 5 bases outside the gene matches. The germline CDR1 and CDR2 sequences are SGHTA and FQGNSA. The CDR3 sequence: CASSLGQGASEAFF. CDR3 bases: TGTGCCAGCAGCTTGGGACAGGGAGCGTCTGAAGCTTTCTTT.

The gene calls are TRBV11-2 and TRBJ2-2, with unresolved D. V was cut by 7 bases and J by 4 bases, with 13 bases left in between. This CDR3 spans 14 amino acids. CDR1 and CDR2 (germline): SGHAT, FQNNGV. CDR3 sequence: CASTSSRSTGELFF. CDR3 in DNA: TGTGCCAGCACTTCATCCCGGAGCACCGGGGAGCTGTTTTTT.

In DNA form, the CDR3 reads TGTGCCAGCTCTTTCGGACGGGGGACTCAGCCCCAGCATTTT. Translation gives CASSFGRGTQPQHF. The genes are TRBV18 and TRBJ1-5, with TRBD1 as a possible D gene (5 bases). The CDR3 has 14 residues. Trimming stripped 6 bases from V and 6 bases from J, with 15 bases between. Germline CDR1 and CDR2: KGHSH and LQKENI.

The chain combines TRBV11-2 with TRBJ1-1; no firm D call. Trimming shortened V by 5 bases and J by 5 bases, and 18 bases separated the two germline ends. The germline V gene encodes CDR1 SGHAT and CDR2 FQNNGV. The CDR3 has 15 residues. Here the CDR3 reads CASSRDGLQRTEAFF. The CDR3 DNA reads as TGTGCCAGCAGCCGCGACGGACTACAGAGGACTGAAGCTTTCTTT.

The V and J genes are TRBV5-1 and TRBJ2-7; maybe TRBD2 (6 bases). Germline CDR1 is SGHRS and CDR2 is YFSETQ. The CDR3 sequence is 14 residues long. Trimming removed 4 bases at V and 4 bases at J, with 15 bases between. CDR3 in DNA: TGCGCCAGCAGCCCGGAGGGGACCGCTTACGAGCAGTACTTC. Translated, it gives CASSPEGTAYEQYF.

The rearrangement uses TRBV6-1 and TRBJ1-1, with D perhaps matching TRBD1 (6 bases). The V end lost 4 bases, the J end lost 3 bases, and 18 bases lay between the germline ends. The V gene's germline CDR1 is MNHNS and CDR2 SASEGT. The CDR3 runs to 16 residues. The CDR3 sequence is CASSVLGGGADTEAFF. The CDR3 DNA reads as TGTGCCAGCAGTGTTCTGGGAGGGGGAGCGGACACTGAAGCTTTCTTT.

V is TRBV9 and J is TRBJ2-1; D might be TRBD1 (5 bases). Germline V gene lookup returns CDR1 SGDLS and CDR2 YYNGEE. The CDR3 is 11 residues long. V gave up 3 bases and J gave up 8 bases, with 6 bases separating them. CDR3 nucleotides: TGTGCCAGCAGCGCAGGGTATGAGCAGTTCTTC. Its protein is CASSAGYEQFF.

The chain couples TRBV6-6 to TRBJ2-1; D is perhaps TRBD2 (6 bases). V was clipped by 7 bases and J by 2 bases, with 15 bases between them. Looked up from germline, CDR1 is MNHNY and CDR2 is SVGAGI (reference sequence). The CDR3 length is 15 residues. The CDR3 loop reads CASNTWGGAYNEQFF. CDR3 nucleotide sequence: TGTGCCAGCAACACTTGGGGCGGGGCCTACAATGAGCAGTTCTTC.

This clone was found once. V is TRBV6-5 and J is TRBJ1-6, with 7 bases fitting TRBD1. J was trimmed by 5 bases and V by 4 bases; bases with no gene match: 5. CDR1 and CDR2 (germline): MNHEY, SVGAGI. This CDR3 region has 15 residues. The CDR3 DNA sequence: TGTGCCAGCAGTTTAGGGACAGATGATAATTCACCCCTCCACTTT. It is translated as CASSLGTDDNSPLHF.

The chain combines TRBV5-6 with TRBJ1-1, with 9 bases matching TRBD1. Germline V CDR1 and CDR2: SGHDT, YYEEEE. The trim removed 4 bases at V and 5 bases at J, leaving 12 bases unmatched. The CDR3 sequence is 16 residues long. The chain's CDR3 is CASSRAQGARRTEAFF. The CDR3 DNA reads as TGTGCCAGCAGCCGAGCACAGGGGGCCCGGAGGACTGAAGCTTTCTTT.

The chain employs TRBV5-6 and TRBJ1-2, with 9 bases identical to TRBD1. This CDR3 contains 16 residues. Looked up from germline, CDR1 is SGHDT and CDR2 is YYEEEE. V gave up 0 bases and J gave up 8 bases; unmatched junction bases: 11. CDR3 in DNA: TGTGCCAGCAGCTTGGACAGGGGGCGCCTTCTCAGGGGCTACACCTTC. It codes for CASSLDRGRLLRGYTF.

CDR3 region: CASSLVGTGQGNPLHF. In DNA, the CDR3 is TGTGCCAGCAGCTTAGTAGGGACAGGGCAAGGGAACCCCCTCCACTTT. The chain carries TRBV7-9 and TRBJ1-6, with 9 nucleotides matching TRBD1. CDR3 length: 16 residues. V trimming: 1 base; J trimming: 13 bases; junction bases outside the gene matches: 11. Per germline, CDR1 SEHNR and CDR2 FQNEAQ (reference sequence).

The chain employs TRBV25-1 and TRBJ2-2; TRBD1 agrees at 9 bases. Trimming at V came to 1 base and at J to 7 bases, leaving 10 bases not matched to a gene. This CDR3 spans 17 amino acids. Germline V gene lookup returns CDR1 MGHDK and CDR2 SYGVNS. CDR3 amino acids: CASSESGTGYMDGELFF. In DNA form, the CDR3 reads TGTGCCAGCAGTGAATCGGGGACAGGGTATATGGACGGGGAGCTGTTTTTT.

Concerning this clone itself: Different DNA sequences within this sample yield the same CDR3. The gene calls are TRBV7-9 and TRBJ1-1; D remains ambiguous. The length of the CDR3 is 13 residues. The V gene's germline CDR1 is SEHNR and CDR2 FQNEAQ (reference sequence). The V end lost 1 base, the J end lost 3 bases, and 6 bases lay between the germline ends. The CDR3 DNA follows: TGTGCCAGCAGCTTAGTAGGAGACACTGAAGCTTTCTTT. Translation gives CASSLVGDTEAFF.

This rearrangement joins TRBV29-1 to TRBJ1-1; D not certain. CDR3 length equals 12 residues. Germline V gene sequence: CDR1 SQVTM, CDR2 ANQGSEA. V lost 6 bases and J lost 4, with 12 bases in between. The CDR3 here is CSVSRMSTEAFF. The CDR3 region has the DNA TGCAGCGTCTCGCGGATGAGCACTGAAGCTTTCTTT.

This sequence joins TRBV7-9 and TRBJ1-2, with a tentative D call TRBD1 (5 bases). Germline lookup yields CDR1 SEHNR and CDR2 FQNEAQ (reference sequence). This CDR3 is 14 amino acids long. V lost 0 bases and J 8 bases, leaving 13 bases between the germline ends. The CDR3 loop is CASSLASDIRGYTF. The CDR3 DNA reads TGTGCCAGCAGCTTAGCGTCGGACATTAGGGGCTACACCTTC.

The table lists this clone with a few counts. The CDR3 region is CASSLSGTGGFGGYTF. Written as DNA, the CDR3 is TGTGCCAGCAGTTTATCCGGGACAGGGGGCTTTGGTGGCTACACCTTC. The V call is TRBV28, the J call TRBJ1-2; 12 positions match TRBD1. After removal of 1 base from V and 7 bases from J, the junction contained 7 bases not matched to a gene. CDR1 is MDHEN and CDR2 is SYDVKM in the germline V gene. The CDR3 runs to 16 residues.

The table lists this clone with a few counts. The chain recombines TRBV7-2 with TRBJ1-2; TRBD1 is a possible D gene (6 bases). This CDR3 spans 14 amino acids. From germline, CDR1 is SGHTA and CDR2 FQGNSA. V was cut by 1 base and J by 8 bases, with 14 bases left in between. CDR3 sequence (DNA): TGTGCCAGCAGCTTAGACAGGGTCGCTCGGGGCTACACCTTC. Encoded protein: CASSLDRVARGYTF.

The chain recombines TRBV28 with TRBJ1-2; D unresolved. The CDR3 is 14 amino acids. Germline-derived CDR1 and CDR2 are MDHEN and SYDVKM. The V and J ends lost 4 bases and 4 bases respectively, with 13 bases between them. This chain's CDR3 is CASSSFMAGYGYTF. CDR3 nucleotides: TGTGCCAGCAGTTCATTCATGGCGGGCTATGGCTACACCTTC.